This entry concerns a single T cell receptor (beta chain). This record comes from a study of blood T cell repertoires in COVID-19. Profiling relied on immunoSEQ multiplex PCR, and the TCRdb table lists in-frame clones only, not all of them. The sample includes some 160,000 clones, over 75% of them seen just once. Categorization into cohorts depended on clinical history that participants reported. Two negative PCRs, clearance, or symptom resolution were required of recovered Cohort 3 donors. CDR1 and CDR2 from the germline V gene are MNHEY and SVGEGT. The CDR3 has 16 amino acids. V gave up 3 bases and J gave up 0 bases, with 13 bases separating them.

This clonotype was sampled from a woman between 50 and 59 years old who had recovered from COVID-19. The rearrangement links TRBV6-2 or TRBV6-3 to TRBJ2-3; D remains ambiguous. The sequenced sample consisted of PBMCs or T cells enriched from blood (not recorded which). The CDR3 sequence: CASSYGRRISTDTQYF. The CDR3 DNA sequence: TGTGCCAGCAGTTATGGCCGCAGGATCAGCACAGATACGCAGTATTTT.